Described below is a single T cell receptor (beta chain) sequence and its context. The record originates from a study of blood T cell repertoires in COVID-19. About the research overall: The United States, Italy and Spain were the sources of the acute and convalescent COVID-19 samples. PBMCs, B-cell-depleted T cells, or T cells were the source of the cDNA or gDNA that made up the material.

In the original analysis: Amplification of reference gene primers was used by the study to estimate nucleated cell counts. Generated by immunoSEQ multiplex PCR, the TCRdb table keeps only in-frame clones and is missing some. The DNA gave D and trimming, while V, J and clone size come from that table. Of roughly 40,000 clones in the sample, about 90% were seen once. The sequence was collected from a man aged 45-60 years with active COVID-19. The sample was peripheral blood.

DNA of the CDR3: TGCGCCAGCAGTCACCCCCCTCGTGGGACAGGGGGCTCGGAGACCCAGTACTTC. Its translation is CASSHPPRGTGGSETQYF. The rearrangement links TRBV23-1 to TRBJ2-5; 12 nucleotides match TRBD1. TRBV23-1 is assigned to the ORF class and has an uncertain function. The CDR3 consists of 18 residues. The trim removed 3 bases at V and 5 bases at J, leaving 13 bases unmatched.